One T cell receptor (beta chain) is described in this entry. It has no known antigen specificity. No clone much larger than this one lies a single base away; base qualities are absent. Full-length TCR variable regions were amplified by 5' RACE PCR with constant-region reverse primers, followed by semi-nested PCR with Nested Universal Primer A. The ReliaPrep RNA Cell Miniprep System was used to extract total RNA, which was then reverse transcribed into 5'RACE-ready cDNA with the SMARTer RACE 5'/3' Kit. Full-length TCR alpha and beta libraries were barcoded with multiplex adaptors and sequenced on an Illumina MiSeq. The paper's data handling went like this. Sequencing data were pooled across the five patients for each of nine subset-tissue groups and compared by unsupervised clustering of TCR gene usage. The Morisita-Horn index was used to calculate repertoire similarity, with shared sequences weighted according to their contribution to each repertoire. TCRdb passed the public sequencing reads through fastp at Q25 and MiXCR, retaining productive beta sequences. Each entry merges the rows of one CDR3 protein and shows their most common DNA and genes. It is TCRdb's table, rather than the study itself, that gives the V and J calls and clone size. This sample holds around 44,000 distinct CDR3 sequences; around 20% were observed only once. In total, the top ten clones hold more than 4% of the sample.

Cells that were CD4+CD25+CD127-/low were the ones isolated as Tregs. Tregs, naive and memory CD4+ T cells from tumor, blood and ipsilateral draining lymph nodes of a few breast cancer patients underwent full-length TCR alpha and beta sequencing. Ficoll density gradient centrifugation was used to isolate mononuclear cells from lymph nodes or from under 55 ml of peripheral blood. FACS confirmed that the sorted cell populations were more than 90% pure. This specimen comes from a study (dated by TCRdb to 2014 to 2015). For context, the study as a whole: The study set out to test whether tumor-infiltrating Tregs in breast cancer get recruited from blood Tregs or are instead converted in situ from other CD4+ T cell subsets. Overall study outcomes, separate from this receptor: The greatest overlap of tumor-infiltrating Treg TCR alpha and beta sequences was with tumor naive CD4+ T cells, followed next by blood naive CD4+ T cells. The larger-cohort validation was restricted to a single TCR beta V-J rearrangement rather than whole repertoires. Tumor memory CD4+ T cell TCR gene usage was found to cluster with blood and lymph node memory CD4+ cells and with lymph node naive CD4+ cells.

Via the germline V gene (reference sequence), CDR1 is MNHEY and CDR2 SMNVEV. The CDR3 measures 17 amino acids from cysteine to phenylalanine. The CDR3 DNA has 51 bases and is translated from base 1. V trim: 5 bases; J trim: 4 bases; unmatched bases: 14. Rearrangement joined TRBV27 to TRBJ2-3, with 8 junctional bases fitting TRBD2. The clonotype comes from a female donor with breast cancer. Source material: Tregs sorted from blood. The nucleotide sequence reads as follows: TGTGCCAGCAGTCCTCCTCGTGGGCGGGAGGTCGCAGATACGCAGTATTTT. Translated, it reads CASSPPRGREVADTQYF.